This T cell receptor (beta chain) was sequenced for a study of blood T cell repertoires in COVID-19. In the study overall: Acute and convalescent COVID-19 specimens originated in the United States, Italy and Spain. T cells, B-cell-depleted T cells, or PBMCs provided the cDNA or gDNA that served as material.

Original processing methods: From reference gene primer amplification, estimates of nucleated cell counts were derived. Libraries were prepared by immunoSEQ multiplex PCR; TCRdb keeps only in-frame clonotypes and omits some of them. V, J and clone size are those of that table, while D and trimming were read from the DNA. The sample lists some 110,000 clones, 87% occurring once. Germline assignment: CDR1 SGHNT and CDR2 YYREEE (reference sequence). This CDR3 has 16 amino acids. The ends were cut back, 2 bases at V and 2 bases at J, with 13 bases in the middle. This sequence was found in a man over 45 with acute or convalescent COVID-19. The chain is built from TRBV5-4 and TRBJ2-2, with D possibly being TRBD2 (6 bases). The sample was peripheral blood. CDR3 DNA: TGTGCCAGCAGCTTACCAGCGGGCCTAAACACCGGGGAGCTGTTTTTT. Protein: CASSLPAGLNTGELFF.